This T cell receptor (beta chain) was identified during a study of shared clonotypes between healthy human individuals. Background on the study: The plates for each donor numbered three CD4 naive, three CD4 memory, two CD8 naive and one CD8 memory. Whole-study results and caveats: What limited the represented genetic and exposure-history diversity was the small number of donors. Generally, estimated richness proved larger in naive subsets than it did in memory subsets.

A CD45RA+ naive subset and a CD45RA-negative memory subset were split from CD4+ cells. On this clone itself: Antigen specificity is unknown.

Using immunoSEQ multiplex PCR, the repertoire was profiled, and TCRdb retains in-frame clones only, with some absent. The profile shows about 2.3 million clones, more than 85% of them singletons. The CDR3 spans 16 residues. With 0 bases clipped from V and 5 bases from J, the junction kept 6 bases outside the gene matches. The germline V gene encodes CDR1 SEHNR and CDR2 FQNEAQ (reference sequence). J is TRBJ2-3 and V is TRBV7-9; 9 bases line up with TRBD2. This receptor was taken from a man aged 18 to 29 in good health. Some clones in this sample may be carry-over from other donors' samples. Material: naive CD4+ T cells from PBMCs. Documented subset: CD45RA+ positively selected. CDR3 sequence: CASSLAAGGPEDTQYF. For the CDR3, the DNA is TGTGCCAGCAGCTTAGCAGCGGGAGGCCCAGAAGATACGCAGTATTTT.